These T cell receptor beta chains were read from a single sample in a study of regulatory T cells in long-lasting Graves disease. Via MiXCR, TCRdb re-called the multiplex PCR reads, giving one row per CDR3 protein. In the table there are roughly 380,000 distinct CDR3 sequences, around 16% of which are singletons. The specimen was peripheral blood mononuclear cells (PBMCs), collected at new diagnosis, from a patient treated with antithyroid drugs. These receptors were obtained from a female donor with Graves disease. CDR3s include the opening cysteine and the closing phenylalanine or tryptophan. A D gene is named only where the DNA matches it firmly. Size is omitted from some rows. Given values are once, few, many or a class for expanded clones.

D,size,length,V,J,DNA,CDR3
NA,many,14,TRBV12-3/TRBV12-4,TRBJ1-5,TGTGCCAGCAGTCAAGGGGTTGACAATCAGCCCCAGCATTTT,CASSQGVDNQPQHF
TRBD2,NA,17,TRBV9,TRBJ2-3,TGTGCCAGCAGCGAGTCAGGTCGGGAGGTGGGCACAGATACGCAGTATTTT,CASSESGREVGTDTQYF
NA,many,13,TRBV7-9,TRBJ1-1,TGTGCCAGCAGCCCCGGATGGGACACTGAAGCTTTCTTT,CASSPGWDTEAFF
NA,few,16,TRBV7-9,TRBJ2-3,TGTGCCAGCAGCTTAACGGTCAGGGCGGGCACAGATACGCAGTATTTT,CASSLTVRAGTDTQYF
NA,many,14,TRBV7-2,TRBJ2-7,TGTGCCAGCAGCTCAACGGGGCTGTTCTACGAGCAGTACTTC,CASSSTGLFYEQYF
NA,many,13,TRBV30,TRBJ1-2,TGTGCCTGGAGCGGCCGGGGGGCAAGCGGCTACACCTTC,CAWSGRGASGYTF
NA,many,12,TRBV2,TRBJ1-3,TGTGCCAGCACCAGATTTGGAAACACCATATATTTT,CASTRFGNTIYF
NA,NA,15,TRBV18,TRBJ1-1,TGTGCCAGCTCACCAAGGGTAGTGGTGAACACTGAAGCTTTCTTT,CASSPRVVVNTEAFF
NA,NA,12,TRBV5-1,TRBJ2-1,TGCGCCAGCAGCTTGGACACCTACGAGCAGTTCTTC,CASSLDTYEQFF
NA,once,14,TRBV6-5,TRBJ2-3,TGTGCCAGCAGTTACGGGCGGTTCGAGGATACGCAGTATTTT,CASSYGRFEDTQYF
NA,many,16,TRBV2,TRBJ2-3,TGTGCCAGCAGTGAAAGTAGGGCCAGGGGTTCAGATACGCAGTATTTT,CASSESRARGSDTQYF
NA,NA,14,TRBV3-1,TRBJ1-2,TGTGCCAGCAGCCAAGACGCCGGTAGCAGAGGCTACACCTTC,CASSQDAGSRGYTF
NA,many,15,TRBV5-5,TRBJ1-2,TGTGCCAGCAGCTTGGGGGCGCTTTGGGGCCGTGGCTACACCTTC,CASSLGALWGRGYTF
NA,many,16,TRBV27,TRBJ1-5,TGTGCCAGCAGTTTATCAACAGCGTATAGCAATCAGCCCCAGCATTTT,CASSLSTAYSNQPQHF
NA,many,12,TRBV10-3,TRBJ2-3,TGTGCCATCAGAGGCAGCACAGATACGCAGTATTTT,CAIRGSTDTQYF
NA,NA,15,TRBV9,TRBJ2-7,TGTGCCAGCAGCCCGACTATGGGGGAGGCCTACGAGCAGTACTTC,CASSPTMGEAYEQYF
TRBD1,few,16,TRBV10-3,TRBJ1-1,TGTGCCATCAGTGACTACAGGGGGCCTCGGAGAGGGGAAGCTTTCTTT,CAISDYRGPRRGEAFF
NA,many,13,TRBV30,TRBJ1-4,TGTGCCTGGAGACGTAGTGCTAATGAAAAACTGTTTTTT,CAWRRSANEKLFF
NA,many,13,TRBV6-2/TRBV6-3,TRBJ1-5,TGTGCCAGCAGCGAAGGTTTGTCTCAGCCCCAGCATTTT,CASSEGLSQPQHF
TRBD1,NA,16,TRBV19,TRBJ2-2,TGTGCCAGTAGTACAACCGGGACAGGGGGCACCGGGGAGCTGTTTTTT,CASSTTGTGGTGELFF
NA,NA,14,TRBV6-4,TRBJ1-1,TGTGCCAGCAGCGACCTAAACCCTTCAGCTGAAGCTTTCTTT,CASSDLNPSAEAFF
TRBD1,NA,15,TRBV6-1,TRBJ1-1,TGTGCCAGCAGTGAATTTAACAGGGGGTACACTGAAGCTTTCTTT,CASSEFNRGYTEAFF
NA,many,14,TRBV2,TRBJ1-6,TGTGCCAGCAAGGGGATCTTTGGCCCCTCACCCCTCCACTTT,CASKGIFGPSPLHF
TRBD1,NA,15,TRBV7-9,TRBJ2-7,TGTGCCAGCAGCTCGTGGACAGGGGGCAGCTACGAGCAGTACTTC,CASSSWTGGSYEQYF
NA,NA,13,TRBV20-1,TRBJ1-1,TGCAGTGCTAGAGGTTGGGGGCGGGGTGAAGCTTTCTTT,CSARGWGRGEAFF
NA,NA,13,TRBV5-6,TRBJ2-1,TGTGCCAGCAGCACGGGACCGTGGGATGAGCAGTTCTTC,CASSTGPWDEQFF
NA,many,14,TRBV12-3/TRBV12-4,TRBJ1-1,TGTGCCAGCAGTTTAGCGCACCGTTTCACTGAAGCTTTCTTT,CASSLAHRFTEAFF
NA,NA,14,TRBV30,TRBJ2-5,TGTGCCTGGAGTTCCGGGATCAGTCAAGAGACCCAGTACTTC,CAWSSGISQETQYF
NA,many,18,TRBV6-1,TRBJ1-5,TGTGCCAGCAGTGAACGGGGGGGGCAATTCGTGGGCAATCAGCCCCAGCATTTT,CASSERGGQFVGNQPQHF
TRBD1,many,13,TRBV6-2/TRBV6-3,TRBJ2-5,TGTGCCAGCGGCCGACAGGGCCGCGAGACCCAGTACTTC,CASGRQGRETQYF
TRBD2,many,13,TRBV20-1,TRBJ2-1,TGCAGTTCTATAGCGGGAGGAGCTAATGAGCAGTTCTTC,CSSIAGGANEQFF
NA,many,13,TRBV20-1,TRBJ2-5,TGCAGTGCTGACGGACTAGGGGGAGAGACCCAGTACTTC,CSADGLGGETQYF
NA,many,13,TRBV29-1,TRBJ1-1,TGCAGCGTTGTTAAGGGCATGGGAACTGAAGCTTTCTTT,CSVVKGMGTEAFF
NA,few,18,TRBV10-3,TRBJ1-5,TGTGCCATCAGTGAGTCCGCCGGGGGCGGGGTAAGCAATCAGCCCCAGCATTTT,CAISESAGGGVSNQPQHF
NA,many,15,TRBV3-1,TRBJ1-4,TGTGCCAGCAGCCCACGAGGGGCAACTAATGAAAAACTGTTTTTT,CASSPRGATNEKLFF
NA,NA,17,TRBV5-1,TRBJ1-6,TGCGCCAGCAGTCTACAGGGATCAAGCTCCTATAATTCACCCCTCCACTTT,CASSLQGSSSYNSPLHF
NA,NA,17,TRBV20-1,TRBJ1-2,TGCAGTGCTAGAGATCTGGCAGGGTATAGGAGGAATGGTGGCTACACCTTC,CSARDLAGYRRNGGYTF
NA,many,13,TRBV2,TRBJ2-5,TGTGCCAGCAGTGAGGTGGGGCCGGAGACCCAGTACTTC,CASSEVGPETQYF
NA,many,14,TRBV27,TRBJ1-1,TGTGCCAGCAGTTCCAGGAGGGTGAACACTGAAGCTTTCTTT,CASSSRRVNTEAFF
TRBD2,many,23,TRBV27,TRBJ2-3,TGTGCCAGCAGTTTAGCCGCCCCGAACAGGACTAGCGGGACCCATCAAAGCACAGATACGCAGTATTTT,CASSLAAPNRTSGTHQSTDTQYF